This T cell receptor (beta chain) was obtained from a study of T-cell memory formation after mild COVID-19. Study background: TCR clustering was largely donor specific.

TCRdb itself ran the 5' RACE reads through MiXCR, one entry per CDR3 protein. The data show under 300,000 distinct CDR3 sequences, with roughly 17% seen just once and 3% to 4.5% held by the top ten. V dropped 8 bases and J dropped 1; count of bases not matched to a gene: 4. This CDR3 is 14 amino acids long. Germline V gives CDR1 ENHRY, CDR2 SYGVKD. The clonotype was recovered from a man younger than 35 who had mild COVID-19 (a few samples of this study predate the infection). Cell type and time point are not known. The specimen was PBMCs or a T cell subset sorted from them (not recorded which). The chain joins TRBV10-3 to TRBJ1-1; 10 positions agree with TRBD1. In DNA form, the CDR3 reads TGTGCCATCTCTGGGACAGGGGCGAACACTGAAGCTTTCTTT. Protein product: CAISGTGANTEAFF.